These T cell receptor beta chains were read from a single sample in a study of cytomegalovirus exposure and HLA in healthy donors. The method was immunoSEQ multiplex PCR; TCRdb's version includes in-frame clones alone and lacks a portion of them. Of approximately 81,000 clones listed, roughly 74% are singletons. Specimen: PBMCs. These receptors were collected from a woman aged 50 to 60 in good health and CMV-seropositive. Both conserved end residues are trimmed from each CDR3. The order of the fields is CDR3 length, V gene, J gene, CDR3 protein.

11	TRBV2	TRBJ2-7	ASKREGEAEQY
10	TRBV6-1	TRBJ2-1	ALARNHNEQF
15	TRBV28	TRBJ1-5	ASSLLRLDRAYQPQH
13	TRBV27	TRBJ2-1	ASSLRESSYNEQF
12	TRBV6-4	TRBJ2-1	ASSGGTGGNEQF
12	TRBV19	TRBJ2-7	ASKLATSSYEQY
11	TRBV10-2	TRBJ2-5	ASRSGDVETQY
11	TRBV5-6	TRBJ2-7	ASSRQDPYEQY
12	TRBV10-1	TRBJ2-7	ASSDVGSWDEQY
11	TRBV28	TRBJ2-7	ASRRTANYEQY
11	TRBV9	TRBJ2-2	ASSATSTGELF
10	TRBV7-9	TRBJ2-7	SSSLPKAGQY
15	TRBV2	TRBJ2-1	ASSGDDYRPNYNEQF
13	TRBV7-8	TRBJ2-3	ASSLQGGRTDTQY
13	TRBV29-1	TRBJ2-7	SVEDLLAGRYEQY
13	TRBV27	TRBJ2-5	ASSALDRGGETQY
11	TRBV7-8	TRBJ2-5	ASSPDRFETQY
12	TRBV6-5	TRBJ1-2	ATRQGGDNYGYT
12	TRBV7-2	TRBJ1-2	ASSLGVGLVGYT
11	TRBV6-1	TRBJ1-1	ASSEHRNTEAF
12	TRBV27	TRBJ1-4	ASSLLALREKLF
14	TRBV28	TRBJ1-5	ASSPHGQGARQPQH
13	TRBV19	TRBJ2-7	ASPPKQGFGDEQY
11	TRBV2	TRBJ2-5	AVKAGAEETQY
14	TRBV5-6	TRBJ1-5	ASSYGPVYSNQPQH
16	TRBV25-1	TRBJ2-6	ASSPDRGRASGANVLT
12	TRBV7-2	TRBJ2-7	ASSLAGGPYEQY
14	TRBV7-6	TRBJ2-2	ASSRSAGGRTGELF
15	TRBV15	TRBJ1-4	ATSRDPVAGTNEKLF
12	TRBV7-9	TRBJ2-7	ASSLGDLTYEQY
18	TRBV15	TRBJ2-2	ATSKLTGQRGRVSTGELF
13	TRBV7-8	TRBJ1-4	ASSARDLEMEKLF
11	TRBV29-1	TRBJ1-1	SVVRQGGTEAF
15	TRBV30	TRBJ2-2	AWSPDRSGRYTGELF
15	TRBV7-9	TRBJ2-5	ASSPLVLAEKQETQY
14	TRBV7-8	TRBJ2-2	ASSEDRGPGTGELF